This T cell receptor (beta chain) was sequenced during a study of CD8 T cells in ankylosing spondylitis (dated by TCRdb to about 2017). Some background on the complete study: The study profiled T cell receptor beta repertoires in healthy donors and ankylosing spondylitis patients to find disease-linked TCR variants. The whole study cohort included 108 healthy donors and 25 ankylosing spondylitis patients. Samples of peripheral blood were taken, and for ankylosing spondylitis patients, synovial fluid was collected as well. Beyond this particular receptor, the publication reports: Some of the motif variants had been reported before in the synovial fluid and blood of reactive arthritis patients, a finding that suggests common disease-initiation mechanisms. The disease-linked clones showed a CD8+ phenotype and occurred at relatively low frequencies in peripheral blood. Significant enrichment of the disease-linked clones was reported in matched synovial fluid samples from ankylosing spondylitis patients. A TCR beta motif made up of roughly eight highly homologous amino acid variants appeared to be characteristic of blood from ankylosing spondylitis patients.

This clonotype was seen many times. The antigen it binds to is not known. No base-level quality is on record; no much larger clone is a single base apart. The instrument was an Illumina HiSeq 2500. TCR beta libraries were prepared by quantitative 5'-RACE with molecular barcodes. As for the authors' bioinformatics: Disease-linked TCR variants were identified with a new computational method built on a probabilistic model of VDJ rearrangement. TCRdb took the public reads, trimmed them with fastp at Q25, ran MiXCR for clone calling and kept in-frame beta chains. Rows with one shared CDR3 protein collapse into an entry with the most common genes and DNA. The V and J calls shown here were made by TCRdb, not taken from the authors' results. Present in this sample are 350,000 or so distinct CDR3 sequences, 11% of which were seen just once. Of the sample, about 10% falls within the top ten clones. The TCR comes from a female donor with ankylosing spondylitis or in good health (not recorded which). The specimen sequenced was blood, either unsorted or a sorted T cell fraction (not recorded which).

The CDR3 region has the sequence CASSSRQGSTEAFF. The DNA sequence follows: TGTGCCAGCAGTTCGAGACAGGGGAGCACTGAAGCTTTCTTT. This sequence uses TRBV12-3 or TRBV12-4 and TRBJ1-1; 8 bases in the junction line up with TRBD1. The CDR3 runs 14 residues from the cysteine to the phenylalanine. This entry keeps only the CDR3 DNA: 42 bases, framed from base 1. Trimming accounts for 4 bases at V and 4 bases at J, while the number of junction bases matched to no gene is 5.